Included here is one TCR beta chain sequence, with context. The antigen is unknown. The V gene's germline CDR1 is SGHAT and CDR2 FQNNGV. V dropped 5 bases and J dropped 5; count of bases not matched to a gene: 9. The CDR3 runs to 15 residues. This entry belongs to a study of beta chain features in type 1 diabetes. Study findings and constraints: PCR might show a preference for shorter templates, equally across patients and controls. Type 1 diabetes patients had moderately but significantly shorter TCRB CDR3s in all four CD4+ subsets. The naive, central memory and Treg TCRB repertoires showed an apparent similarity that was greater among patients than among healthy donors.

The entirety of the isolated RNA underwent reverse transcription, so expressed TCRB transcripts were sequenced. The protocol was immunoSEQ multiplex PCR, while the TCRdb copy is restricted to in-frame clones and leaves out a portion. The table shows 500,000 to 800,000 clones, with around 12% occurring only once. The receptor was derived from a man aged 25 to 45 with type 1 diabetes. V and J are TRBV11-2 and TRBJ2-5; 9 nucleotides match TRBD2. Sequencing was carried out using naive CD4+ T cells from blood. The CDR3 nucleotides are TGTGCCAGCAGCGAGGCCAGCGGGGGGTTTGAGACCCAGTACTTC. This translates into CASSEASGGFETQYF.